The rows below give T cell receptor beta chains drawn from one sample of a study of PD-1 blockade in mismatch repair-deficient tumors. The antigens for these receptors are not known. The table came from immunoSEQ multiplex PCR; TCRdb's copy has only in-frame clones and leaves some out. This repertoire shows under 9,500 clones, 75% to 90% found once; its top ten account for approximately 12%. Sequencing was performed on cells cultured in vitro, taken from a patient treated with pembrolizumab. All receptors derive from an adult with mismatch repair-deficient cancer. The CDR3 runs from the conserved cysteine through the conserved F or W. Clone sizes are given selectively: once, few, many, or a class where the clone is expanded.

TRBJ1-2,TRBV1,NA,CTSSQVGQGWGYTF
TRBJ2-1,TRBV30,NA,CAWSVTSGTYNEQFF
TRBJ2-3,TRBV10-3,NA,CAISEDLATDTQYF
TRBJ2-2,TRBV9,NA,CASSVETGGTGELFF
TRBJ2-7,TRBV28,NA,CASSLPGGMQYF
TRBJ2-3,TRBV27,once,CASSPLRSQIPDTQYF
TRBJ1-1,TRBV7-3,NA,CASSLNIDSGGLDTEAFF
TRBJ1-4,TRBV5-4,NA,CASSLTGTGFEKLFF
TRBJ1-5,TRBV19,NA,CASQRLGREDQPQHF
TRBJ2-1,TRBV5-1,NA,CASRLAGEFYNEQFF
TRBJ2-1,TRBV10-3,NA,CAIKGAGARGDEQFF
TRBJ2-7,TRBV7-6,NA,CASSLGSSGLTYEQYF
TRBJ2-6,TRBV2,NA,CASSGDRLSSGANVLTF
TRBJ2-5,TRBV14,NA,CASSHGSQETQYF
TRBJ1-6,TRBV14,NA,CASSLTPLGGNYNSPLHF
TRBJ1-5,TRBV19,NA,CASSRTGVSNQPQHF
TRBJ1-5,TRBV28,NA,CASSLLGQPQHF
TRBJ1-1,TRBV27,NA,CASKWTGNTEAFF
TRBJ2-1,TRBV25-1,NA,CASSEIGQVRRGYNEQFF
TRBJ1-2,TRBV19,NA,CASSNAGRRHYGYTF
TRBJ2-3,TRBV7-3,NA,CASSLSGRENTDTQYF
TRBJ1-5,TRBV19,NA,CASSIGTGNQPQHF
TRBJ2-7,TRBV19,NA,CASRLGTGNYEQYF
TRBJ2-7,TRBV27,NA,CASSLTDRASYEQYF
TRBJ2-3,TRBV11-2,NA,CASSLDGARTDTQYF
TRBJ2-1,TRBV9,once,CASSASGLAGVWGYRDNEQFF
TRBJ2-1,TRBV7-3,once,CASSLKRGDEQFF
TRBJ2-3,TRBV11-1,NA,CASSPLAGVTDTQYF
TRBJ1-4,TRBV7-8,NA,CASSRGWGALEKLFF
TRBJ1-1,TRBV19,few,CASSIVGGLNTEAFF
TRBJ1-2,TRBV28,NA,CASIERGKSAGYTF
TRBJ1-1,TRBV9,NA,CASSVAAGRGYTEAFF
TRBJ2-1,TRBV7-2,NA,CASSSPLPLQTGRVDEQFF
TRBJ2-3,TRBV29-1,NA,CSVEKQGTDTQYF
TRBJ2-1,TRBV27,NA,CASRRPGLAAEQFF
TRBJ2-1,TRBV28,NA,CASIRRGSYNEQFF
TRBJ2-7,TRBV4-2,NA,CASSQGLAGAIPYEQYF
TRBJ2-1,TRBV5-1,NA,CASGRVSMGYNEQFF
TRBJ2-5,TRBV7-9,NA,CASGPLAGDQETQYF
TRBJ2-2,TRBV11-3,few,CASSLERGTGELFF
TRBJ2-3,TRBV28,NA,CASGDSGSPDTQYF
TRBJ2-3,TRBV2,NA,CASSMRRDSTDTQYF
TRBJ2-5,TRBV25-1,NA,CASSVHRGGETQYF
TRBJ2-5,TRBV28,NA,CASSRPIETQYF
TRBJ2-1,TRBV30,NA,CAWSLSGSSWDEQFF
TRBJ2-7,TRBV4-1,NA,CASSQASFSSYEQYF